What follows are 17 T cell receptor beta chains derived from one specimen sequenced in a study of blood T cell repertoires in COVID-19. Assay: immunoSEQ multiplex PCR; the TCRdb copy retains only in-frame clones and omits some. Of fewer than 350,000 clones in the sample, 89% were seen once. The source material was PBMCs or T cells enriched from blood (not recorded which). These receptors all come from a man in his sixties who had recovered from COVID-19.

The J gene is TRBJ2-3, the V gene TRBV28, with 12 bases matching TRBD2. V trimming: 4 bases; J trimming: 6 bases; junction bases outside the gene matches: 8. CDR1 is MDHEN, CDR2 SYDVKM, per germline. The CDR3 length is 16 residues. For the CDR3, the DNA is TGTGCCAGCAGTTCGATTCTAGCGGGAGGGCCGGATACGCAGTATTTT. Encoded protein: CASSSILAGGPDTQYF.

The chain is built from TRBV5-1 and TRBJ2-3; 8 nucleotides match TRBD1. V lost 2 bases, J lost 1 base, and 3 bases stayed unmatched. From germline, CDR1 is SGHRS and CDR2 YFSETQ. This CDR3 contains 15 residues. CDR3 in amino acids: CASSFQGAGTDTQYF. The CDR3 coding sequence is TGCGCCAGCAGCTTTCAGGGGGCTGGCACAGATACGCAGTATTTT. The entire variable domain, with the rest obtained from reference TRBV5-1 and TRBJ2-3, is as follows: KAGVTQTPRYLIKTRGQQVTLSCSPISGHRSVSWYQQTPGQGLQFLFEYFSETQRNKGNFPGRFSGRQFSNSRSEMNVSTLELGDSALYLCASSFQGAGTDTQYFGPGTRLTVL.

Worth noting for this clone: Other DNA variants within this sample encode the same CDR3. The genes are TRBV27 and TRBJ2-3; possible D gene TRBD1, 6 bases. Germline V gene data show CDR1 as MNHEY and CDR2 as SMNVEV (reference sequence). V lost 6 bases and J 1 base, leaving 11 bases between the germline ends. This CDR3 comprises 14 residues. CDR3 sequence (DNA): TGTGCCAGCAGCCGCAGGGGCGGCACAGATACGCAGTATTTT. Protein sequence: CASSRRGGTDTQYF.

This chain uses TRBV4-3 with TRBJ2-7; 11 bases are shared with TRBD1. The CDR3 totals 17 residues. Losses at the gene ends were 3 bases for V and 3 bases for J; bases not matched to a gene: 10. Germline lookup yields CDR1 LGHNA and CDR2 YSLEER. The CDR3 region is CASSHTPSGTGGYEQYF. The CDR3 DNA reads TGCGCCAGCAGCCACACCCCGTCGGGGACAGGGGGCTACGAGCAGTACTTC.

The V and J genes are TRBV6-5 and TRBJ2-3, with a tentative D call TRBD1 (5 bases). The CDR3 totals 12 residues. Germline CDR1 and CDR2: MNHEY and SVGAGI. With 8 bases removed from V and 3 bases from J, the gap between germline ends came to 9 bases. The CDR3 DNA is TGTGCCAGCCGTCAGGGAACAGATACGCAGTATTTT. Its translation is CASRQGTDTQYF.

The V call is TRBV5-4, the J call TRBJ2-1, with D possibly matching TRBD2 (5 bases). V dropped 4 bases and J dropped 6 bases, with 8 bases sitting between them. Per germline, CDR1 SGHNT and CDR2 YYREEE (reference sequence). This CDR3 is built from 12 residues. The CDR3 DNA is TGTGCCAGCAGCCTCGGGGTCAATGAGCAGTTCTTC. It translates to CASSLGVNEQFF.

The chain links TRBV19 to TRBJ2-5; 7 nucleotides agree with TRBD1. This CDR3 contains 16 residues. V gave up 5 bases and J gave up 1 base; unmatched junction bases: 10. From germline, CDR1 is LNHDA and CDR2 SQIVND (reference sequence). CDR3 sequence: CASSVWDSPFQETQYF. The CDR3 DNA follows: TGTGCCAGTAGTGTCTGGGACAGTCCCTTCCAAGAGACCCAGTACTTC.

This clone has just a few counts. This chain links TRBV5-4 with TRBJ2-7; 11 bases align to TRBD1. Germline lookup yields CDR1 SGHNT and CDR2 YYREEE (reference sequence). The length of the CDR3 is 17 residues. V was clipped by 1 base and J by 6 bases; unmatched bases: 12. CDR3 sequence (DNA): TGTGCCAGCAGCTTGAGGCGTTCGGGACAGGGGGTCGGCGAGCAGTACTTC. Its protein product is CASSLRRSGQGVGEQYF.

This clone appeared once. This chain links TRBV1 with TRBJ2-4; TRBD2 is taken as the D call from the table, unchecked against the DNA. TRBV1 is a listed pseudogene. The CDR3 runs 15 residues. The CDR3 is CTSSQDPGGGNIQYF. CDR3 sequence (DNA): TGCACCAGCAGCCAAGATCCCGGGGGAGGGAACATTCAGTACTTC.

The chain carries TRBV6-6 and TRBJ2-7; 10 positions match TRBD2. V gave up 3 bases and J gave up 6 bases; unmatched junction bases: 11. Germline CDR1 is MNHNY and CDR2 is SVGAGI (reference sequence). This CDR3 has 16 amino acids. The CDR3 region is CASSYSLAGASVEQYF. For the CDR3, the DNA is TGTGCCAGCAGTTATTCCCTAGCGGGAGCGTCGGTCGAGCAGTACTTC.

The CDR3: CASSLGGTRFTGELFF. The CDR3 nucleotides are TGTGCCAGCAGCTTAGGGGGGACTAGGTTCACCGGGGAGCTGTTTTTT. The chain recombines TRBV7-3 with TRBJ2-2, with TRBD2 matching 8 bases. The CDR3 spans 16 residues. Germline trimming cut 2 bases from V and 4 bases from J; bases unmatched to any gene: 6. Germline V gene sequence: CDR1 SGHTA, CDR2 FQGTGA.

The genes are TRBV12-3 or TRBV12-4 and TRBJ2-7; TRBD2 might be the D (6 bases). Between the trimmed V and J ends, which lost 3 bases and 4 bases, there was a span of 7 bases. The CDR3 totals 12 residues. The CDR3 sequence is CASSFGGYEQYF. The DNA of the CDR3 is TGTGCCAGCAGTTTCGGGGGATACGAGCAGTACTTC.

V gene TRBV5-4 combines with J gene TRBJ2-4, with 9 positions matching TRBD1. This CDR3 is built from 16 residues. V trimming: 3 bases; J trimming: 7 bases; junction bases outside the gene matches: 11. Germline CDR1 SGHNT, CDR2 YYREEE (reference sequence). CDR3 DNA: TGTGCCAGCAGCTCGATAACAGGCGGACAGGGGAACATTCAGTACTTC. Translation: CASSSITGGQGNIQYF. Full variable domain (missing parts from reference TRBV5-4 and TRBJ2-4): ETGVTQSPTHLIKTRGQQVTLRCSSQSGHNTVSWYQQALGQGPQFIFQYYREEENGRGNFPPRFSGLQFPNYSSELNVNALELDDSALYLCASSSITGGQGNIQYFGAGTRLSVL.

The chain uses TRBV3-1 (or the pseudogene TRBV3-2) and TRBJ1-2, with TRBD1 identical over 10 bases. From germline, CDR1 is LGHDT and CDR2 YNNKEL (reference sequence). This CDR3 spans 15 amino acids. J was trimmed by 8 bases and V by 3 bases; bases with no gene match: 9. The DNA of the CDR3 is TGTGCCAGCAGCCACGGCGGACAGGGGGTAAGAGGCTACACCTTC. This sequence encodes CASSHGGQGVRGYTF.

This clone was seen more than once but under ten times. The rearrangement uses TRBV7-3 and TRBJ1-1; no reliable D call. V lost 2 bases and J lost 2, with 12 bases in between. Germline V gene data show CDR1 as SGHTA and CDR2 as FQGTGA. This CDR3 spans 15 amino acids. The CDR3, as DNA: TGTGCCAGCAGCTTATTTGCGGGTCTTAACACTGAAGCTTTCTTT. Translated: CASSLFAGLNTEAFF.

This chain uses TRBV19 with TRBJ2-2, with D maybe TRBD2 (6 bases). The CDR3 is made up of 16 amino acids. The V gene's germline CDR1 is LNHDA and CDR2 SQIVND (reference sequence). The ends were cut back, 3 bases at V and 1 base at J, with 12 bases in the middle. For the CDR3, the DNA is TGTGCCAGTAGTATGGTCGGAGGGCAGAACACCGGGGAGCTGTTTTTT. Translation gives CASSMVGGQNTGELFF.

This chain uses TRBV28 with TRBJ1-6, with 7 positions matching TRBD1. Germline trimming cut 6 bases from V and 7 bases from J; bases unmatched to any gene: 6. The CDR3 loop spans 14 amino acids. Germline V gene lookup returns CDR1 MDHEN and CDR2 SYDVKM. The CDR3 sequence: CASRRDSVNSPLHF. In DNA form, the CDR3 reads TGTGCCAGCAGACGGGACAGCGTCAATTCACCCCTCCACTTT.